What follows are 5 T cell receptor beta chains derived from one specimen sequenced in a study of shared clonotypes between healthy human individuals. Assay used: immunoSEQ multiplex PCR; TCRdb lists only in-frame clones, some missing. Here the sample spans approximately 2.3 million clones, approximately 93% being singletons. Sequenced input: naive CD4+ T cells from PBMCs. Subset indicated: CD45RA+ positively selected. These receptors were taken from a man younger than 35 in good health. Some clones in this sample may be carry-over from other donors' samples.

This chain connects TRBV7-2 to TRBJ1-1, with D hard to call. The CDR3 loop spans 12 amino acids. Per germline, CDR1 SGHTA and CDR2 FQGNSA. V shed 2 bases and J shed 2 bases, with 3 bases lying between them. CDR3 coding DNA: TGTGCCAGCAGCTTATACAACACTGAAGCTTTCTTT. Protein: CASSLYNTEAFF.

This chain links TRBV27 with TRBJ2-2; possible D gene TRBD2, 6 bases. V lost 3 bases and J 4 bases, leaving 33 bases between the germline ends. This CDR3 comprises 22 residues. Germline-derived CDR1 and CDR2 are MNHEY and SMNVEV (reference sequence). The CDR3, as DNA: TGTGCCAGCAGTTTTTACTTTTTCCCGAGTCTGCGTGCGGGGCGCGGCACCGGGGAGCTGTTTTTT. This gives the protein CASSFYFFPSLRAGRGTGELFF.

This rearrangement joins TRBV20-1 to TRBJ2-3; D is undetermined. The CDR3 loop spans 10 amino acids. Trimming removed 5 bases from V and 6 bases from J, with 6 bases in between. CDR1 and CDR2 (germline): DFQATT, SNEGSKA (reference sequence). As DNA, the CDR3 is TGCAGTGCTCAAGTGGATACGCAGTATTTT. Its translation: CSAQVDTQYF.

This chain joins TRBV30 and TRBJ2-2; possible D gene TRBD2, 6 bases. CDR3 length equals 13 residues. Germline V gene data show CDR1 as GTSNPN and CDR2 as SVGIG (reference sequence). The V end was cut by 5 bases, the J end by 6 bases, with 13 bases between. As DNA, the CDR3 is TGTGCCTGGGGGACCGGGGGTGCCGGGGAGCTGTTTTTT. Translated: CAWGTGGAGELFF.

This clone appeared a single time. J is TRBJ2-7 and V is TRBV7-9; 9 nucleotides agree with TRBD1. The V gene end was trimmed by 4 bases and the J gene end by 0 bases; junction bases not matched to a gene: 13. The CDR3 has 18 amino acids. Germline assignment: CDR1 SEHNR and CDR2 FQNEAQ (reference sequence). This CDR3 reads CASSSFHLGQGISYEQYF. The CDR3 DNA follows: TGTGCCAGCAGCTCCTTCCATTTGGGACAGGGAATCTCCTACGAGCAGTACTTC.